This TCR beta chain was captured by sequencing in a study of blood T cells in healthy people across ages. Study-wide points: More naive CD4+ cells and higher diversity marked long-lived donors relative to aged donors.

Germline assignment: CDR1 LGHDT and CDR2 YNNKEL (reference sequence). The V segment lost 3 bases and the J segment 4 bases; nucleotides outside the gene matches: 11. The CDR3 extends over 17 amino acids. As concerns this clonotype: What it binds is unknown.

Sample-barcoded 5' priming and a J-beta primer mix drove a second PCR of about 7 to 12 cycles. TCRdb re-called the 5' RACE reads through MiXCR, storing one row per CDR3 protein. The sample contains 1.5 million to 2 million distinct CDR3 sequences, roughly 28% of which appear only once. Donors ranged from roughly 6 to 100 years old and were healthy Caucasians in Russia. Per sample, extraction of total RNA gave at least 6 micrograms in every case. The chain couples TRBV3-1 to TRBJ2-7; TRBD2 agrees at 11 bases. The TCR comes from a woman aged 30 to 39 in good health. Material: blood. As DNA, the CDR3 is TGTGCCAGCAGCCATGGACTAGCGGGTGATACAAATTACGAGCAGTACTTC. Translated: CASSHGLAGDTNYEQYF.